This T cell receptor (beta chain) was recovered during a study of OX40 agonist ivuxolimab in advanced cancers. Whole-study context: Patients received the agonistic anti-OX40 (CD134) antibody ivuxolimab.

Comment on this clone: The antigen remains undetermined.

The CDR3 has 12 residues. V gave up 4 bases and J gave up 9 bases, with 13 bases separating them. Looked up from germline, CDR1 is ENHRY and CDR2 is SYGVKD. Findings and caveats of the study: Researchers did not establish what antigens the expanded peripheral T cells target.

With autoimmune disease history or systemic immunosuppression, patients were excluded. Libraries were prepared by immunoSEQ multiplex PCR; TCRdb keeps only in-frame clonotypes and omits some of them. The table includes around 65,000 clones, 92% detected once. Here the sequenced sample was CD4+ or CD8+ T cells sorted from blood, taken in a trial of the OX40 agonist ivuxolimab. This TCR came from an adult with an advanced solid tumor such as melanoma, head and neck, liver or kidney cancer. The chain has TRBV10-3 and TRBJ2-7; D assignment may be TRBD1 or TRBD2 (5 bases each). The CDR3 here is CAISGMGTTQYF. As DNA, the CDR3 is TGTGCCATCAGTGGGATGGGGACCACGCAGTACTTC.